One TCR beta chain is described in this entry. Its antigen is still unknown. Per-base qualities were not stored, and no clone one base away is much larger. Using the deep immunoSEQ assay, multiplex PCR amplified TCR CDR3 regions from genomic DNA. Genomic DNA extracted from each cell subset was distributed evenly over all wells of several immunoSEQ 96-well plates, and each plate served as one replicate. For sorted subsets, approximately 190 ng of genomic DNA, equivalent to 25,000 to 35,000 T cell genomes, went into each replicate PCR. The purified libraries were quantified using a Qubit 3.0 fluorometer, sized with a Bioanalyzer 2100, and then quantified again using the KAPA Library Quantification kit. Each immunoSEQ 96-well plate was sequenced on its own single-read 150-cycle Illumina NextSeq 550 flow cell. From the authors' description of their analysis: The immunoSEQ output contained only junctional sequences without quality scores, so filtering could not match that applied to full-length reads. To assign V/J genes and CDR3, sequences were annotated using PyIR, a Python wrapper for IgBLAST v1.9, with IMGT germline references. Reads were removed for weak V/J assignments (E-value above 1e-6), missing CDR3, stop codons, out-of-frame junctions, or ambiguous translated residues. V3J clonotypes were defined as sequences sharing an identical inferred V gene, J gene, and CDR3 amino acid sequence. To compute the percentage overlap between repertoires, the number of shared unique clonotypes was divided by the size of the smaller repertoire. Richness of each repertoire was evaluated using RTK rarefaction, the Chao1 estimator, and Recon v2.1 estimates of unobserved clonotypes. For all TCRbeta clonotypes obtained by the gDNA method from a handful of donors, generation probabilities were computed with OLGA. TCRdb took over this immuneACCESS table, retaining in-frame rearrangements with V and J assigned. Such tables are incomplete; in checked studies, under half of the missing clones stem from an unresolved V gene, and the remainder is unexplained. The D gene and trimming were derived from the DNA, and the V and J assignments and clone size from that table. Counted in this sample were millions of clones; approximately 95% of them appeared once. The top ten clonotypes cover 0.39% of the sample.

The source of the sample is a study of shared clonotypes between healthy human individuals (dated by TCRdb to about 2020). Context from the whole study: A couple of women and a few men aged 18 to 49 years were included in the cohort. Leukapheresis yielded between about 0.85 and 10 billion PBMCs per donor. To increase sequencing depth and limit assay-specific biases, TCR repertoire library preparation and sequencing were carried out by different laboratories using diverse techniques. For each donor, CD4 naive and CD4 memory were each given three plates, CD8 naive was given two plates, and CD8 memory was given one plate. To estimate repertoire size and how much clonotype sharing occurs between individuals, the study deeply sequenced the blood TCR repertoires of five healthy adults.

From the cysteine up to the phenylalanine, the CDR3 has a length of 14 residues. Only the CDR3 DNA is retained, 42 bases long and in frame from the first base. Per the germline V gene, SGHDT is the CDR1 and YYEEEE is the CDR2. A distance of 13 bases separates the germline ends of V and J, which lose 3 bases and 4 bases respectively. General conclusions and limits of the study: Rarefaction of sorted-subset datasets indicated incomplete sequencing despite the large sequencing depth. Because the study included only a small number of donors, the genetic and exposure-history diversity represented was limited. Compared with non-shared clonotypes, the clonotypes found in all four sorted-subset donors had higher generation probabilities. Naive subsets generally had larger estimated clonotype richness than memory subsets. Pairwise subsampling led to the expectation that sequencing depth would affect the degree of clonotype sharing among donors. Only blood was sampled, and tissue TCR repertoires likely differ from those in blood. Approximately 5% of naive CD4, 3% to 4% of naive CD8, around 2.3% of memory CD4, and around 0.42% of memory CD8 clonotypes were shared across several donors.

Donors were healthy HIV-negative adults with no recently reported acute infections or vaccinations. Only Caucasian adults living in Nashville, Tennessee, USA were represented among the donors. CD4+ T cells were enriched by magnetic negative selection; naive cells were then positively selected on CD45RA, and the negative fraction formed the memory subset. Blood was collected by leukapheresis, and PBMCs were isolated by Ficoll-Histopaque density gradient centrifugation and then cryopreserved in liquid nitrogen vapor phase. Analytical flow cytometry was used to check the purity and quantity of every magnetically sorted T cell population. From each sorted fraction, genomic DNA was isolated and quantified by UV absorbance on a Nanodrop 2000c.

Input material: naive CD4+ T cells from PBMCs. Taken with the paper, the label for cell subset or site translates to: CD45RA+ positively selected. The chain couples TRBV5-6 to TRBJ1-2, with TRBD1 perhaps the D gene, on 6 matching bases. The source of this sequence is a young man in good health. Some clones in this sample may be carry-over from other donors' samples. Here is the DNA: TGTGCCAGCAGCTCCCGGACAGCCCTCTATGGCTACACCTTC. This translates into CASSSRTALYGYTF.